This T cell receptor beta chain originates from a study of beta chain features in type 1 diabetes. Study details: Cell yields, age and gender were similar between patients and healthy donors. In all, approximately 110 million sorted cells from all samples were analyzed.

This clone was recorded a few times. Antigen specificity is unknown. General study results and limits: In every one of the four CD4+ subsets, TCRB CDR3s were moderately but significantly shorter in Type 1 diabetes patients. An over-representation of cells with high TCR expression could result from cDNA sequencing.

Approximately 100 mL of blood, on average, came from one heparinised draw per donor. The authors reverse transcribed all of the isolated RNA, so sequencing captured expressed TCRB transcripts. Repertoires were generated with immunoSEQ multiplex PCR, while TCRdb's copy carries only in-frame clones and drops some. The sample includes fewer than 350,000 clones, 15% of them seen just once. The V gene end was trimmed by 6 bases and the J gene end by 1 base; junction bases not matched to a gene: 2. The germline V gene has CDR1 ENHRY and CDR2 SYGVKD. This CDR3 has 14 residues. The sequencing input was naive CD4+ T cells from blood. The genes are TRBV10-3 and TRBJ2-3; 9 positions match TRBD2. The receptor comes from a man between 18 and 29 years old with type 1 diabetes. The CDR3 nucleotides read TGTGCCATCAGGGGACTAGCCGGCACAGATACGCAGTATTTT. This translates into CAIRGLAGTDTQYF.